Listed below are T cell receptor beta chains from one sample, sequenced in a study of blood T cell repertoires in COVID-19. Using immunoSEQ multiplex PCR, the repertoire was profiled, and TCRdb retains in-frame clones only, with some absent. The sample holds 150,000 to 200,000 clones, approximately 90% seen once. The sequencing sample was made of PBMCs or T cells enriched from blood (not recorded which). The receptor source for this set is a woman in her late teens or twenties who had recovered from COVID-19. Each CDR3 is given with its conserved first and last residue. The order of the fields is clone size, V gene, D gene, J gene, CDR3 DNA, CDR3 protein. A D gene is named only where the DNA matches it firmly. Rows may omit the clone size; those that give it use once, few, many or a size class.

size: .
V: TRBV7-9
D: TRBD1
J: TRBJ1-4
DNA: TGTGCCAGCAGTGGTGACAGGGACAATGAAAAACTGTTTTTT
CDR3: CASSGDRDNEKLFF

size: .
V: TRBV28
D: TRBD1
J: TRBJ2-7
DNA: TGTGCCAGCAGTTATGTTTTGGGGGACAGGGGGACCTACGAGCAGTACTTC
CDR3: CASSYVLGDRGTYEQYF

size: once
V: TRBV6-5
D: TRBD1
J: TRBJ1-2
DNA: TGTGCCAGCAGCCCGGACAGGGCCGGGGGCTACACCTTC
CDR3: CASSPDRAGGYTF

size: .
V: TRBV28
D: TRBD2
J: TRBJ2-7
DNA: TGTGCCAGCAGTCCCCCCCCTAGCGGGAGTTCCGCGTACTTC
CDR3: CASSPPPSGSSAYF

size: .
V: TRBV5-1
D: TRBD1
J: TRBJ1-2
DNA: TGCGCCAGCAGCTTGACAGGGGGCACGGGCTATGGCTACACCTTC
CDR3: CASSLTGGTGYGYTF

size: .
V: TRBV3-1/TRBV3-2
D: TRBD1
J: TRBJ1-6
DNA: TGTGCCAGCAGCCAAGACGGGACAGGTAGTAGCTCACCCCTCCACTTT
CDR3: CASSQDGTGSSSPLHF

size: .
V: TRBV10-3
D: TRBD2
J: TRBJ2-3
DNA: TGTGCCATCATGGCGGCTAGCGGGAGGGCCGATACAGATACGCAGTATTTT
CDR3: CAIMAASGRADTDTQYF

size: .
V: TRBV19
D: TRBD2
J: TRBJ2-5
DNA: TGTGCCAGTAGTATTAAGGGACTAGCGGGAGGGTTAGAGACCCAGTACTTC
CDR3: CASSIKGLAGGLETQYF

size: .
V: TRBV7-8
D: TRBD2
J: TRBJ2-1
DNA: TGTGCCAGCAGCTTAGGACTAGCGGGAGTGAATGAGCAGTTCTTC
CDR3: CASSLGLAGVNEQFF

size: .
V: TRBV27
D: .
J: TRBJ2-2
DNA: TGTGCCAGCAGTCCCCAACCCGCAGGGGACGGGACCGGGGAGCTGTTTTTT
CDR3: CASSPQPAGDGTGELFF

size: .
V: TRBV6-2/TRBV6-3
D: .
J: TRBJ2-6
DNA: TGTGCCAGCAGTTATAGCGTGTCTGGGGCCAACGTCCTGACTTTC
CDR3: CASSYSVSGANVLTF

size: .
V: TRBV5-1
D: TRBD1
J: TRBJ2-1
DNA: TGCGCCAGCAGCGACCCCGGGACAGGGGGTTTGGAGCAGTTCTTC
CDR3: CASSDPGTGGLEQFF

size: .
V: TRBV4-2
D: .
J: TRBJ2-1
DNA: TGTGCCAGCAGCCAAGCCCACTTCTATGAGCAGTTCTTC
CDR3: CASSQAHFYEQFF

size: .
V: TRBV18
D: TRBD1
J: TRBJ1-3
DNA: TGTGCCAGCTCACCAAAGGGGGCCAACTCTGGAAACACCATATATTTT
CDR3: CASSPKGANSGNTIYF

size: .
V: TRBV10-3
D: .
J: TRBJ2-1
DNA: TGTGCCATCAAGAGGGAGAGCTCCTACAATGAGCAGTTCTTC
CDR3: CAIKRESSYNEQFF

size: few
V: TRBV6-5
D: .
J: TRBJ1-1
DNA: TGTGCCAGCAGGGTACAGGGTACCATGAACACTGAAGCTTTCTTT
CDR3: CASRVQGTMNTEAFF

size: .
V: TRBV28
D: .
J: TRBJ1-6
DNA: TGTGCCAGCAGGAACACAGGGAAACACTCACCCCTCCACTTT
CDR3: CASRNTGKHSPLHF

size: .
V: TRBV10-3
D: .
J: TRBJ2-1
DNA: TGTGCCATCAGTGAGTCGGTCGGTTATGGCAATGAGCAGTTCTTC
CDR3: CAISESVGYGNEQFF

size: few
V: TRBV6-4
D: .
J: TRBJ2-3
DNA: TGTGCCAGCAGTGAAACAGGCGGCCCCACAGATACGCAGTATTTT
CDR3: CASSETGGPTDTQYF

size: once
V: TRBV18
D: TRBD1
J: TRBJ1-1
DNA: TGTGCCAGCTCAAAGCGGCAGGGGGCAGGGGTGAACACTGAAGCTTTCTTT
CDR3: CASSKRQGAGVNTEAFF

size: .
V: TRBV3-1/TRBV3-2
D: TRBD1
J: TRBJ2-2
DNA: TGTGCCAGCAGCAACAGGGGGCTGGACGGGGAGCTGTTTTTT
CDR3: CASSNRGLDGELFF

size: .
V: TRBV7-2
D: TRBD2
J: TRBJ2-7
DNA: TGTGCCAGCAGCTTAGCGGGGCTAGCGGGAAAATACGAGCAGTACTTC
CDR3: CASSLAGLAGKYEQYF

size: few
V: TRBV2
D: TRBD2
J: TRBJ2-2
DNA: TGTGCCAGCAGTGAAGCCCCATGGGCGGGAGGTACCGGGGAGCTGTTTTTT
CDR3: CASSEAPWAGGTGELFF

size: .
V: TRBV29-1
D: TRBD2
J: TRBJ2-1
DNA: TGCAGCGTTGATTTCGGGACTAGCGGGAGCGGTGAGCAGTTCTTC
CDR3: CSVDFGTSGSGEQFF

size: .
V: TRBV6-5
D: .
J: TRBJ1-6
DNA: TGTGCCAGCAGCCGAGGCAGCCTCTATAATTCACCCCTCCACTTT
CDR3: CASSRGSLYNSPLHF